What follows are 7 T cell receptor beta chains derived from one specimen sequenced in a study of T cells in Graves' hyperthyroidism and ophthalmopathy. Authors of the study amplified TCR beta CDR3 regions from RNA transcripts. The TCR CDR3 first-round RT-PCR relied on the HTBI primer set. TCRdb reprocessed the multiplex PCR reads via MiXCR and lists one record per CDR3 protein. Among approximately 330,000 distinct CDR3 sequences, around 20% were seen once, and the ten largest hold about 50%. Input material: blood. These receptors were collected from a woman aged 45-65 years with Graves' hyperthyroidism.

The V gene is TRBV12-3 or TRBV12-4, the J gene TRBJ2-7; 7 bases map to TRBD1. This CDR3 is built from 15 residues. V was clipped by 2 bases and J by 7 bases; unmatched bases: 11. The CDR3 loop is CASSLQGSSGGEQYF. Written as DNA, the CDR3 is TGTGCCAGCAGTTTACAGGGGAGCTCAGGGGGAGAGCAGTACTTC.

This chain connects TRBV5-6 to TRBJ1-2; D gene ambiguous. CDR3 length: 16 residues. Germline V gene data show CDR1 as SGHDT and CDR2 as YYEEEE. V lost 0 bases and J lost 3, with 15 bases in between. CDR3 sequence reads: CASSLVMGSRDYGYTF. The DNA of the CDR3 is TGTGCCAGCAGCTTGGTTATGGGCTCCCGGGACTATGGCTACACCTTC.

This clonotype occurred a few times. The chain is built from TRBV15 and TRBJ1-2; no firm D call. Germline V gene data show CDR1 as LNHNV and CDR2 as YYDKDF (reference sequence). The V end lost 0 bases, the J end lost 4 bases, and 9 bases lay between the germline ends. CDR3 length equals 14 residues. The CDR3 protein is CATSRDPGVYGYTF. CDR3 DNA: TGTGCCACCAGCAGAGATCCCGGGGTCTATGGCTACACCTTC.

This clonotype has ten or more counts. V and J are TRBV12-3 or TRBV12-4 and TRBJ1-2, with TRBD1 matching over 10 bases. The CDR3 has 12 residues. Trimming cost V 6 bases and J 9 bases; bases outside gene matches: 4. The CDR3 nucleotides are TGTGCCAGCAGGGGACAGGGGTTGCGCTACACCTTC. Residues: CASRGQGLRYTF.

This clonotype was observed a handful of times. V and J are TRBV28 and TRBJ1-6; the match to TRBD1 covers 8 bases. V was clipped by 6 bases and J by 7 bases; unmatched bases: 5. Per germline, CDR1 MDHEN and CDR2 SYDVKM. CDR3 length: 14 amino acids. CDR3: CASRWDRQNSPLHF. The CDR3, as DNA: TGTGCCAGCAGGTGGGACAGGCAAAATTCACCCCTCCACTTT.

The J gene is TRBJ2-2, the V gene TRBV20-1, with 8 bases matching TRBD2. The CDR3 loop spans 15 amino acids. After removal of 4 bases from V and 1 base from J, the junction contained 5 bases not matched to a gene. The germline V gene has CDR1 DFQATT and CDR2 SNEGSKA (reference sequence). The CDR3, as DNA: TGCAGTGCTACGGGTAGCGGGATGAACACCGGGGAGCTGTTTTTT. This gives the protein CSATGSGMNTGELFF.

This clonotype was detected only a few times. This may be a read error: a much more frequent sequence differs by one nucleotide. The chain combines TRBV20-1 with TRBJ2-7, with 10 nucleotides matching TRBD2. The V and J ends lost 0 bases and 2 bases, in that order; junction bases with no gene match: 4. There are 15 residues in the CDR3. Germline CDR1 and CDR2: DFQATT and SNEGSKA (reference sequence). The CDR3 sequence: CSARDSGGAPYEQYF. The CDR3 nucleotides read TGCAGTGCTAGAGACAGCGGGGGGGCCCCCTACGAGCAGTACTTC.